This entry lists 7 T cell receptor beta chains sequenced from one sample in a study of blood T cells in healthy people across ages. With a J-beta primer mix and a sample-barcoded 5' primer, a second PCR ran about 7 to 11 cycles. TCRdb recomputed calls from the 5' RACE reads with MiXCR, one row per CDR3 protein. The data hold a few hundred thousand distinct CDR3 sequences, with about 27% observed a single time. These data were likewise used in another study, on T cells of mothers and their children.

Sequenced material: blood. All receptors come from a boy between 2 and 10 years old in good health.

The V gene is TRBV18, the J gene TRBJ1-1, with D possibly being TRBD1 (5 bases). The germline CDR1 and CDR2 sequences are KGHSH and LQKENI. The V gene lost 2 bases and the J gene lost 2 bases, with 15 bases spanning the gap. The CDR3 totals 16 residues. Here the CDR3 reads CASSPGQGWGNTEAFF. The DNA of the CDR3 is TGTGCCAGCTCACCAGGCCAGGGCTGGGGTAACACTGAAGCTTTCTTT.

This clonotype was detected a few times. The chain couples TRBV6-2 or TRBV6-3 to TRBJ2-1; D might be TRBD1 (6 bases). V gave up 8 bases and J gave up 1 base, with 12 bases separating them. Germline V gene sequence: CDR1 MNHEY, CDR2 SVGEGT. This CDR3 has 14 residues. The CDR3 DNA follows: TGTGCCAGCCTCGCCGGGACATCCTACAATGAGCAGTTCTTC. This codes for CASLAGTSYNEQFF.

This clonotype was detected a few times. This chain joins TRBV11-2 and TRBJ2-5, with 8 bases matching TRBD1. The V and J ends lost 6 bases and 0 bases, in that order; junction bases with no gene match: 0. CDR3 length equals 13 residues. In germline, CDR1 is SGHAT, CDR2 FQNNGV. The chain's CDR3 is CASRGQDQETQYF. In nucleotides, the CDR3 is TGTGCCAGCAGGGGACAGGACCAAGAGACCCAGTACTTC. Based on the CDR3 plus reference TRBV11-2 and TRBJ2-5, the full variable domain is EAGVAQSPRYKIIEKRQSVAFWCNPISGHATLYWYQQILGQGPKLLIQFQNNGVVDDSQLPKDRFSAERLKGVDSTLKIQPAKLEDSAVYLCASRGQDQETQYFGPGTRLLVL.

This clonotype showed up just once. The rearrangement links TRBV4-3 to TRBJ2-2; a weak D match, TRBD1 (6 bases). The CDR3 contains 14 residues. V was clipped by 4 bases and J by 9 bases, with 15 bases between them. The germline V gene encodes CDR1 LGHNA and CDR2 YSLEER. The chain's CDR3 is CASSLQPTGRELFF. CDR3 in DNA: TGCGCCAGCAGCCTACAGCCTACAGGGAGGGAGCTGTTTTTT.

V is TRBV15 and J is TRBJ1-2, with 7 positions matching TRBD1. With V trimmed by 1 base and J by 2 bases, 4 bases remained unmatched. This CDR3 has 15 amino acids. Germline CDR1 is LNHNV and CDR2 is YYDKDF (reference sequence). CDR3 sequence: CATSRGPTGNYGYTF. The DNA for the CDR3 is TGTGCCACCAGCAGAGGCCCGACAGGGAACTATGGCTACACCTTC.

The rearrangement uses TRBV7-9 and TRBJ2-7; no clear D gene. Trimming cost V 5 bases and J 0 bases, with 8 bases left between them. The length of the CDR3 is 13 residues. Germline V lookup: CDR1 SEHNR, CDR2 FQNEAQ (reference sequence). CDR3: CASSTSASYEQYF. The CDR3 nucleotides are TGTGCCAGCAGCACCTCAGCCTCCTACGAGCAGTACTTC.

This clonotype has just a few counts. The V call is TRBV15, the J call TRBJ2-5; 9 nucleotides agree with TRBD1. The J call could be wrong; TRBJ2-7 is a better fit for the DNA end. This CDR3 is built from 13 residues. Germline CDR1 reads LNHNV; CDR2 reads YYDKDF (reference sequence). The CDR3 DNA follows: TGTGCCACCGGGACAGGGTCAACCTACGAGCAGTACTTC. The encoded protein is CATGTGSTYEQYF.